Following are 9 T cell receptor beta chains from one sample sequenced in a study of beta chain features in type 1 diabetes. Expressed TCRB transcripts were sequenced after all isolated RNA was converted to cDNA. The assay was immunoSEQ multiplex PCR, and TCRdb's table has in-frame clones only and misses some. The table includes 970,000 or so clones, 17% detected once. The sequenced sample was naive CD4+ T cells from blood. All receptors derive from a woman between 18 and 29 years old in good health.

This clone turned up a few times. The chain employs TRBV5-1 and TRBJ1-2; tentative D call: TRBD1 (6 bases). This CDR3 has 12 amino acids. Trimming cost V 4 bases and J 4 bases, with 8 bases left between them. From germline, CDR1 is SGHRS and CDR2 YFSETQ. The CDR3 spells CASSKDSYGYTF. The CDR3 DNA sequence: TGCGCCAGCAGCAAGGACAGCTATGGCTACACCTTC.

Notes on this clone: Different DNA sequences within this sample yield the same CDR3. J is TRBJ2-3 and V is TRBV7-9, with D hard to call. V lost 5 bases, J lost 4 bases, and 4 bases lay in between. The CDR3 is 11 amino acids. Germline values: CDR1 SEHNR, CDR2 FQNEAQ (reference sequence). The DNA of the CDR3 is TGTGCCAGCAGCCCCGCAGATACGCAGTATTTT. Protein product: CASSPADTQYF.

The chain employs TRBV2 and TRBJ2-1; 11 bases line up with TRBD2. The CDR3 runs 15 residues. V gave up 6 bases and J gave up 4 bases; unmatched junction bases: 5. Per the germline V gene, CDR1 is SNHLY and CDR2 is FYNNEI. For the CDR3, the DNA is TGTGCCAGCAGGGAGGGACTAGCGGATTACAATGAGCAGTTCTTC. Amino acids: CASREGLADYNEQFF. The whole variable domain, filled in from reference TRBV2 and TRBJ2-1, reads EPEVTQTPSHQVTQMGQEVILRCVPISNHLYFYWYRQILGQKVEFLVSFYNNEISEKSEIFDDQFSVERPDGSNFTLKIRSTKLEDSAMYFCASREGLADYNEQFFGPGTRLTVL.

As concerns this clone: Other DNA sequences in this sample translate to the same CDR3. Here the CDR3 DNA reads TGTGCCAGCTCACCCGGACTGGCGGAGGAGACCCAGTACTTC. As protein: CASSPGLAEETQYF. The V gene is TRBV18, the J gene TRBJ2-5, with D possibly being TRBD2 (5 bases). The ends were cut back, 3 bases at V and 5 bases at J, with 13 bases in the middle. This CDR3 spans 14 amino acids. Germline lookup yields CDR1 KGHSH and CDR2 LQKENI. The variable domain in full, completed from reference TRBV18 and TRBJ2-5, reads NAGVMQNPRHLVRRRGQEARLRCSPMKGHSHVYWYRQLPEEGLKFMVYLQKENIIDESGMPKERFSAEFPKEGPSILRIQQVVRGDSAAYFCASSPGLAEETQYFGPGTRLLVL.

This clone was counted between two and nine times. The genes are TRBV15 and TRBJ1-4; a possible D gene is TRBD1 (6 bases). Trimming pared 6 bases from V and 5 bases from J, leaving 10 bases between. CDR1 and CDR2 from the germline V gene are LNHNV and YYDKDF (reference sequence). The CDR3 has 13 residues. The CDR3 DNA is TGTGCCACCAGTAGACAGGAAAATGAAAAACTGTTTTTT. The encoded protein is CATSRQENEKLFF. The full variable domain, rest sourced from reference TRBV15 and TRBJ1-4, is DAMVIQNPRYQVTQFGKPVTLSCSQTLNHNVMYWYQQKSSQAPKLLFHYYDKDFNNEADTPDNFQSRRPNTSFCFLDIRSPGLGDTAMYLCATSRQENEKLFFGSGTQLSVL.

The chain uses TRBV19 and TRBJ2-3; 7 bases align to TRBD1. Germline V lookup: CDR1 LNHDA, CDR2 SQIVND (reference sequence). V dropped 5 bases and J dropped 1; count of bases not matched to a gene: 6. This CDR3 spans 15 amino acids. CDR3 region: CASSSRDSGTDTQYF. Here the CDR3 DNA reads TGTGCCAGTAGTTCCCGGGACAGCGGCACAGATACGCAGTATTTT.

This clone was counted only a few times. CDR3 residues: CASSALAGDDEQYF. CDR3 in DNA: TGTGCCAGCTCAGCACTAGCGGGAGACGACGAGCAGTACTTC. The rearrangement uses TRBV18 and TRBJ2-7, with 11 bases fitting TRBD2. Looked up from germline, CDR1 is KGHSH and CDR2 is LQKENI. This CDR3 spans 14 amino acids. Losses at the gene ends were 5 bases for V and 5 bases for J; bases not matched to a gene: 5.

This rearrangement joins TRBV29-1 to TRBJ2-5, with 8 bases identical to TRBD2. CDR1 is SQVTM, CDR2 ANQGSEA, per germline. Trimming cost V 3 bases and J 5 bases; bases outside gene matches: 5. CDR3 length: 13 amino acids. The CDR3 coding sequence is TGCAGCGTTGATTGGGGACTAGGTGAGACCCAGTACTTC. Its translation: CSVDWGLGETQYF.

The genes are TRBV6-1 and TRBJ2-1; TRBD2 matches 10 bases. The CDR3 is 13 residues long. Germline loops: CDR1 MNHNS, CDR2 SASEGT. V trimming: 10 bases; J trimming: 9 bases; junction bases outside the gene matches: 9. CDR3 in DNA: TGTGCCACTCAATTAGCGGGAGGCGTTGAGCAGTTCTTC. It translates to CATQLAGGVEQFF.